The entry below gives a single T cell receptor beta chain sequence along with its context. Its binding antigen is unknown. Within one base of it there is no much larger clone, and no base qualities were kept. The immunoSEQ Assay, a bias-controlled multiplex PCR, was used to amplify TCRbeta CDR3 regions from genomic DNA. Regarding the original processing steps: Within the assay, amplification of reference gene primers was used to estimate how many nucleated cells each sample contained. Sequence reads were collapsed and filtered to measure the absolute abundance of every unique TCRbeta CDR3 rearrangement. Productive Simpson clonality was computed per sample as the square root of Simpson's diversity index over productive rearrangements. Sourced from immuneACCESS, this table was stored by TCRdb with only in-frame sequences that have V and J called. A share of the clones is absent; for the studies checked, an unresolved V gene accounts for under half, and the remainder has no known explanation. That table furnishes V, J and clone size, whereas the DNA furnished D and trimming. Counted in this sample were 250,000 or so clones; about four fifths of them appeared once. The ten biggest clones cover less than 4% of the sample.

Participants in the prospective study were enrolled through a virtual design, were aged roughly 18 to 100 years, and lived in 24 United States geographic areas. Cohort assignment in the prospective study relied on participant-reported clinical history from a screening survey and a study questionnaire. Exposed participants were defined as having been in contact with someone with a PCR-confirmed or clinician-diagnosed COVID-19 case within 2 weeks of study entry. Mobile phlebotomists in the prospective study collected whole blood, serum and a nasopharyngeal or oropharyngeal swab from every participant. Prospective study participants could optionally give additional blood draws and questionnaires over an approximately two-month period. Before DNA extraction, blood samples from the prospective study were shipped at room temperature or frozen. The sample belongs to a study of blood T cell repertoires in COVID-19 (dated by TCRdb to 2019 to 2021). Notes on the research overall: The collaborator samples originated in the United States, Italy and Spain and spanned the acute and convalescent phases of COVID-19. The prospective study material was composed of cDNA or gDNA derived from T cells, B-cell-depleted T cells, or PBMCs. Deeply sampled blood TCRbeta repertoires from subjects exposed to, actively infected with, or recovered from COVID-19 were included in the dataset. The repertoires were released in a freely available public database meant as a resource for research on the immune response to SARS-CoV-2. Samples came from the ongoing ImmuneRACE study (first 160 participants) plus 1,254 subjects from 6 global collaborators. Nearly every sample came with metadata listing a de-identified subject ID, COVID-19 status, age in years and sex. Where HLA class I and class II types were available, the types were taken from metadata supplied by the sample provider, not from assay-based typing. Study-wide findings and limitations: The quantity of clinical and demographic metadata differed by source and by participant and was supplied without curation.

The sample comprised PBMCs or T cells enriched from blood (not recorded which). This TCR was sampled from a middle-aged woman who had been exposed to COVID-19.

The CDR3 sequence is CASRSGTDEKLFF. The base sequence is TGTGCCAGCAGGAGCGGGACGGATGAAAAACTGTTTTTT. The sequence is built from TRBV6-5 and TRBJ1-4; matching of 5 bases hints at TRBD1 as the D gene. The CDR3 goes from the cysteine to the phenylalanine over 13 residues. Just the 39-base CDR3 DNA is kept, in frame starting at base 1. Between the V and J ends, shortened by 6 bases and 6 bases respectively, the junction contains 11 bases. The CDR1 and CDR2 encoded by the germline V gene are MNHEY and SVGAGI.